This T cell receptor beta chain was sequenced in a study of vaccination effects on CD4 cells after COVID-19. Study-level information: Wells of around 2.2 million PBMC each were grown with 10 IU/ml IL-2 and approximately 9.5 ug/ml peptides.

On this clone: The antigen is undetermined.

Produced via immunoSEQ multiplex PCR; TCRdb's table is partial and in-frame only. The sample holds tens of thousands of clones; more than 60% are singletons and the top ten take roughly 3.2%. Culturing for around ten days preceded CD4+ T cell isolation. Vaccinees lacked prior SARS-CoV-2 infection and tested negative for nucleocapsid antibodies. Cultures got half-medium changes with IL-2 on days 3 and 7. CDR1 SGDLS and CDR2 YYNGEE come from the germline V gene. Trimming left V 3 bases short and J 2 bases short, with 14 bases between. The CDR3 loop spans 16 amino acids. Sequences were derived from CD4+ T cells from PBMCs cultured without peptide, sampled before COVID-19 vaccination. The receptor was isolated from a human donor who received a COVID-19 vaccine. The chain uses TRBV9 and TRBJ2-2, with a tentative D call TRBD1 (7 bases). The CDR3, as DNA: TGTGCCAGCAGCGCAGGGGGGACAGTCAACACCGGGGAGCTGTTTTTT. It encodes CASSAGGTVNTGELFF.